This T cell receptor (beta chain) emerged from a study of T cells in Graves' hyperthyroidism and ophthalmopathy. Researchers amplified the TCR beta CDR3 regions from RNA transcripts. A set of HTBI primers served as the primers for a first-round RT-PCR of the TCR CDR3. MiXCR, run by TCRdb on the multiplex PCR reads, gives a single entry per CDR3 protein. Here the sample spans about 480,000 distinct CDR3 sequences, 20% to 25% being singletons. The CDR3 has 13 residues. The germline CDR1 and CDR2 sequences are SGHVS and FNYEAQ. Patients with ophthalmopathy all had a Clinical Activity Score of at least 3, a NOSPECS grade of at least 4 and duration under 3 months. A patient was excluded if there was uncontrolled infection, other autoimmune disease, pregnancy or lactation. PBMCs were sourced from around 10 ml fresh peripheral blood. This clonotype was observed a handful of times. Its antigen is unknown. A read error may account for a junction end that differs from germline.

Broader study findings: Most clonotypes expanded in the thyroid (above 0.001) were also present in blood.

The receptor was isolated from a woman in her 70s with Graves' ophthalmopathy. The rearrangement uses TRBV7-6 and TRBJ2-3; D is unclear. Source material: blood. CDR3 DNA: TGTGCTAGCAGCTCACTGGTCACAGATACGCAGTATTTT. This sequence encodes CASSSLVTDTQYF.